The next 26 T cell receptor beta chains were all read from a single sample in a study of T cells in Graves' hyperthyroidism and ophthalmopathy. Template material for amplifying TCR beta CDR3 regions consisted of RNA transcripts. During a first-round RT-PCR of the TCR CDR3, the HTBI primer set was used. Each CDR3 protein is one row after TCRdb ran MiXCR on the multiplex PCR reads. This sample has some 370,000 distinct CDR3 sequences; about 14% occur once, and the top ten carry 25% to 30%. Sample: blood. The receptors were gathered from a man aged 50 to 60 with Graves' ophthalmopathy.

This clonotype was recorded at least ten times. The chain combines TRBV11-2 with TRBJ1-1; 7 bases fit TRBD1. This CDR3 has 14 residues. With V trimmed by 5 bases and J by 3 bases, 6 bases remained unmatched. Germline V CDR1 and CDR2: SGHAT, FQNNGV. CDR3 DNA: TGTGCCAGCAGCCCAGGGGGGAGTCACACTGAAGCTTTCTTT. Translating it yields CASSPGGSHTEAFF.

This clonotype was seen at least ten times. This CDR3 reads CASKLGDSEAFF. CDR3 nucleotide sequence: TGTGCCAGCAAGCTAGGGGATAGTGAAGCTTTCTTT. J is TRBJ1-1 and V is TRBV28; maybe TRBD1 (5 bases). CDR1 MDHEN and CDR2 SYDVKM come from the germline V gene. There are 12 residues in the CDR3. The ends were cut back, 7 bases at V and 7 bases at J, with 13 bases in the middle.

This clonotype was counted many times. The CDR3 loop is CASSPGARIDTQYF. CDR3 bases: TGTGCCAGCTCACCAGGGGCGAGGATAGATACGCAGTATTTT. The V and J genes are TRBV18 and TRBJ2-3, with D tentatively TRBD1 (5 bases). The CDR3 length is 14 residues. V lost 2 bases, J lost 5 bases, and 11 bases lay in between. Germline-derived CDR1 and CDR2 are KGHSH and LQKENI.

The gene calls are TRBV5-6 and TRBJ2-7; D uncertain. Germline CDR1 SGHDT, CDR2 YYEEEE. Trimming removed 4 bases at V and 5 bases at J, with 22 bases between. The CDR3 loop spans 16 amino acids. CDR3 DNA: TGTGCCAGCAGCCCCCACGTCGGCGGATGGTGGGACGAGCAGTACTTC. It encodes CASSPHVGGWWDEQYF.

This clonotype was detected a few times. The V call is TRBV4-2, the J call TRBJ2-7, with 8 positions matching TRBD2. This CDR3 has 16 amino acids. J gave up 3 bases and V 0 bases, and 7 bases lay outside the gene matches. Germline CDR1 is LGHNA and CDR2 is YNFKEQ. DNA of the CDR3: TGTGCCAGCAGCCAAGATGAGCGGGGGCGTCTCTACGAGCAGTACTTC. Amino acid sequence: CASSQDERGRLYEQYF.

V gene TRBV7-2 combines with J gene TRBJ2-5; 7 bases agree with TRBD2. Germline CDR1 SGHTA, CDR2 FQGNSA. There are 14 residues in the CDR3. Losses at the gene ends were 8 bases for V and 4 bases for J; bases not matched to a gene: 10. The CDR3 protein is CASFMAGDRETQYF. In DNA form, the CDR3 reads TGTGCCAGCTTTATGGCGGGAGATCGAGAGACCCAGTACTTC.

This clonotype has a count of ten or more. The V call is TRBV12-3 or TRBV12-4, the J call TRBJ1-1; the D gene is possibly TRBD1 (5 bases). CDR3 length: 16 residues. Trimming shortened V by 1 base and J by 4 bases, and 16 bases separated the two germline ends. The CDR3 sequence: CASSLGGEGLPTEAFF. CDR3 bases: TGTGCCAGCAGTTTAGGGGGCGAGGGATTGCCCACTGAAGCTTTCTTT.

This clonotype has a handful of counts. The V call is TRBV7-9, the J call TRBJ1-3; TRBD1 agrees at 7 bases. From germline, CDR1 is SEHNR and CDR2 FQNEAQ (reference sequence). The length of the CDR3 is 17 residues. J lost 0 bases, V lost 2 bases, and 7 bases had no gene match. In DNA form, the CDR3 reads TGTGCCAGCAGCTTATCCTTGGGACAGAACTCTGGAAACACCATATATTTT. The encoded protein is CASSLSLGQNSGNTIYF.

The V call is TRBV28, the J call TRBJ2-7; 10 nucleotides match TRBD2. J lost 7 bases, V lost 6 bases, and 15 bases had no gene match. CDR3 size: 16 residues. Germline CDR1 and CDR2: MDHEN and SYDVKM. Here the CDR3 reads CASSRNGLADLGEQYF. CDR3 in DNA: TGTGCCAGCAGCCGGAATGGACTAGCGGATTTAGGAGAGCAGTACTTC.

This clonotype has a handful of counts. The chain has TRBV28 and TRBJ2-1; D could derive from TRBD1 or TRBD2 (7 bases each). V lost 4 bases and J lost 8, with 9 bases in between. CDR1 and CDR2 (germline): MDHEN, SYDVKM. There are 12 residues in the CDR3. CDR3 nucleotides: TGTGCCAGCAGTTCAGGGGGGGATGAGCAGTTCTTC. Translating gives CASSSGGDEQFF.

This sequence joins TRBV6-1 and TRBJ1-2; a weak D match, TRBD1 (6 bases). The CDR3 runs to 13 residues. Trimming removed 8 bases at V and 1 base at J, with 11 bases between. Germline V gene sequence: CDR1 MNHNS, CDR2 SASEGT. The chain's CDR3 is CASSGTNNYGYTF. CDR3 nucleotides: TGTGCCAGCTCCGGGACAAATAACTATGGCTACACCTTC.

This clonotype appeared many times. V and J are TRBV5-1 and TRBJ2-1; 7 nucleotides match TRBD1. Germline V gene lookup returns CDR1 SGHRS and CDR2 YFSETQ. CDR3 length: 16 amino acids. V lost 1 base to trimming and J lost 4 bases; unmatched junction nucleotides: 8. For the CDR3, the DNA is TGCGCCAGCAGCTTGATTAACAGGGGAGATTACAATGAGCAGTTCTTC. The encoded protein is CASSLINRGDYNEQFF.

This clonotype was seen ten or more times. The chain couples TRBV20-1 to TRBJ2-7; 11 bases match TRBD2. The germline CDR1 and CDR2 sequences are DFQATT and SNEGSKA (reference sequence). This CDR3 contains 14 residues. J lost 7 bases, V lost 5 bases, and 10 bases had no gene match. The CDR3 protein is CSAQPLAGGSEQYF. The DNA of the CDR3 is TGCAGTGCTCAGCCCCTAGCGGGAGGATCAGAGCAGTACTTC.

This clonotype was recorded many times. The gene calls are TRBV30 and TRBJ2-1; D call uncertain. Trimming pared 1 base from V and 6 bases from J, leaving 7 bases between. The CDR3 consists of 12 residues. CDR1 is GTSNPN and CDR2 is SVGIG in the germline V gene (reference sequence). CDR3 sequence: CAWSGEFNEQFF. Written as DNA, the CDR3 is TGTGCCTGGAGTGGAGAGTTCAATGAGCAGTTCTTC.

Many counts were recorded for this clonotype. This chain uses TRBV11-3 with TRBJ2-3, with 10 bases lining up with TRBD2. V was pared by 3 bases and J by 8 bases, with 14 bases of the junction left unmatched. CDR1 and CDR2 from the germline V gene are SGHNT and YENEEA. The CDR3 is 17 amino acids. CDR3 DNA: TGTGCCAGCAGCTTCGGAGCGGGAGGGCCTCGGGGGGCTACGCAGTATTTT. Translated, it gives CASSFGAGGPRGATQYF.

This clonotype was seen ten or more times. The chain is built from TRBV19 and TRBJ2-5, with 8 bases matching TRBD2. This CDR3 spans 15 amino acids. Germline V gene sequence: CDR1 LNHDA, CDR2 SQIVND (reference sequence). Trimming cost V 4 bases and J 4 bases; bases outside gene matches: 8. The CDR3 spells CASSKSGGRLETQYF. CDR3 bases: TGTGCCAGTAGTAAGAGTGGCGGGAGGCTAGAGACCCAGTACTTC. Full variable domain (remainder filled in from reference TRBV19 and TRBJ2-5): DGGITQSPKYLFRKEGQNVTLSCEQNLNHDAMYWYRQDPGQGLRLIYYSQIVNDFQKGDIAEGYSVSREKKESFPLTVTSAQKNPTAFYLCASSKSGGRLETQYFGPGTRLLVL.

This clonotype has ten or more counts. The chain carries TRBV18 and TRBJ2-2; D gene ambiguous. Trimming pared 0 bases from V and 2 bases from J, leaving 7 bases between. The CDR3 is 15 residues long. Germline loops: CDR1 KGHSH, CDR2 LQKENI. CDR3 protein: CASSPPQQNTGELFF. DNA for the CDR3: TGTGCCAGCTCACCACCCCAACAAAACACCGGGGAGCTGTTTTTT.

This chain uses TRBV10-3 with TRBJ1-1; the D gene is possibly TRBD1 (6 bases). CDR3 length: 14 amino acids. Germline values: CDR1 ENHRY, CDR2 SYGVKD. V shed 2 bases and J shed 2 bases, with 9 bases lying between them. The CDR3 DNA is TGTGCCATCAGTGAGGGACAGTTAAACACTGAAGCTTTCTTT. Residues: CAISEGQLNTEAFF.

This clonotype was counted a few times. The chain links TRBV6-1 to TRBJ1-4; 8 bases line up with TRBD1. The V and J ends lost 6 bases and 7 bases, in that order; junction bases with no gene match: 7. The germline V gene encodes CDR1 MNHNS and CDR2 SASEGT. The CDR3 has 14 residues. The DNA for the CDR3 is TGTGCCAGCAGCATACAGGGGGGCGTTGAAAAACTGTTTTTT. This sequence encodes CASSIQGGVEKLFF.

This clonotype was observed many times. V gene TRBV3-1 combines with J gene TRBJ2-3; possibly TRBD1 for D (5 bases). The germline V and J ends were trimmed by 4 bases and 6 bases, with 8 bases remaining between them. Germline assignment: CDR1 LGHDT and CDR2 YNNKEL (reference sequence). The CDR3 is 12 residues long. The CDR3 DNA sequence: TGTGCCAGCAGCCGAAACAGGGATACGCAGTATTTT. Its protein product is CASSRNRDTQYF.

This sequence joins TRBV2 and TRBJ1-5; D gene unclear. Germline values: CDR1 SNHLY, CDR2 FYNNEI. The V gene lost 6 bases and the J gene lost 0 bases, with 9 bases spanning the gap. This CDR3 contains 14 residues. This CDR3 reads CASRPTDSNQPQHF. CDR3 in DNA: TGTGCCAGCAGACCAACAGATAGCAATCAGCCCCAGCATTTT.

This clonotype was observed at least ten times. The CDR3, as DNA: TGTGCCAGCAGCACAACTAGCGGGAGCACAGATACGCAGTATTTT. Amino acids: CASSTTSGSTDTQYF. The chain joins TRBV7-9 to TRBJ2-3; TRBD2 aligns across 9 bases. V was pared by 5 bases and J by 0 bases, with 3 bases of the junction left unmatched. Germline-derived CDR1 and CDR2 are SEHNR and FQNEAQ (reference sequence). CDR3 size: 15 residues.

This clonotype was seen more than once but under ten times. The CDR3, as DNA: TGCAGTGCAAGACTAGCGGGAGGGCCCGACGAGCAGTACTTC. Its translation: CSARLAGGPDEQYF. The chain combines TRBV20-1 with TRBJ2-7; 14 positions match TRBD2. The junction had 6 bases not matched to a gene; V was cut back by 6 bases and J by 5 bases. The CDR3 covers 14 residues. Germline loops: CDR1 DFQATT, CDR2 SNEGSKA (reference sequence).

Many counts were recorded for this clonotype. The chain joins TRBV9 to TRBJ2-1; D gene ambiguous. This CDR3 comprises 14 residues. Germline values: CDR1 SGDLS, CDR2 YYNGEE. V gave up 2 bases and J gave up 0 bases, with 6 bases separating them. The CDR3 loop is CASSVASSYNEQFF. CDR3 DNA sequence: TGTGCCAGCAGCGTCGCCAGCTCCTACAATGAGCAGTTCTTC.

This clonotype was seen many times. The genes are TRBV20-1 and TRBJ2-7; D possibly corresponds to TRBD1 (5 bases). The CDR3 is 13 amino acids. V shed 0 bases and J shed 6 bases, with 12 bases lying between them. Germline CDR1 reads DFQATT; CDR2 reads SNEGSKA (reference sequence). This chain's CDR3 is CSARDRPRGEQYF. The DNA for the CDR3 is TGCAGTGCTAGAGATCGACCAAGGGGCGAGCAGTACTTC.

The J gene is TRBJ2-7, the V gene TRBV9, with 9 bases aligning to TRBD2. The CDR3 length is 15 residues. V lost 0 bases, J lost 5 bases, and 6 bases stayed unmatched. Germline CDR1 SGDLS, CDR2 YYNGEE. The CDR3, as DNA: TGTGCCAGCAGCGTAGACGTTAGCGGGAGAAACGAGCAGTACTTC. Its translation: CASSVDVSGRNEQYF.